The T cell receptor (beta chain) under discussion was sequenced for a study of cytomegalovirus exposure and HLA in healthy donors. Whole-study findings and limits: TCR beta V- and J-gene trimming was later associated with a missense DCLRE1C variant.

Trimming took 6 bases from V and 4 from J; bases not matched to a gene: 6. This CDR3 spans 14 amino acids. Germline CDR1 is MNHEY and CDR2 is SVGAGI. The PCR had 60 Vbeta and 13 Jbeta primers. Generated by immunoSEQ multiplex PCR, the TCRdb table keeps only in-frame clones and is missing some. The sample lists 90,000 or so clones; around 82% were seen once. This clone was found once. Its antigen is not known. The source is a man aged 30 to 39 in good health and CMV-seropositive. This sequence joins TRBV6-5 and TRBJ2-4; TRBD1 matches 7 bases. The material sequenced was PBMCs. CDR3 in DNA: TGTGCCAGCAGCCAAACAGGGGTGAAAAACATTCAGTACTTC. This sequence encodes CASSQTGVKNIQYF.